This TCR beta chain is from a study of T-cell reconstitution after alpha-beta-depleted transplantation in children. Researchers prepared the TCRbeta library using unique molecular identifiers, the study reports. TCRdb independently ran MiXCR on the PCR reads; one entry per CDR3 protein. The sample shows hundreds of thousands of distinct CDR3 sequences, roughly 17% of them seen only once. This clonotype was picked up many times. The specimen was PBMCs from the stem cell graft donor, collected from the stem cell graft. The receptor was derived from a human donor who donated a stem cell graft to a child with acute myeloid leukemia.

The CDR3 sequence: CSTQEESGNTIYF. The CDR3 DNA reads TGCAGTACCCAGGAAGAGTCTGGAAACACCATATATTTT. The V call is TRBV20-1, the J call TRBJ1-3; D is ambiguous. Trimming took off 8 bases at V and 1 base at J, with 12 bases between the two ends. Per the germline V gene, CDR1 is DFQATT and CDR2 is SNEGSKA (reference sequence). This CDR3 has 13 residues.